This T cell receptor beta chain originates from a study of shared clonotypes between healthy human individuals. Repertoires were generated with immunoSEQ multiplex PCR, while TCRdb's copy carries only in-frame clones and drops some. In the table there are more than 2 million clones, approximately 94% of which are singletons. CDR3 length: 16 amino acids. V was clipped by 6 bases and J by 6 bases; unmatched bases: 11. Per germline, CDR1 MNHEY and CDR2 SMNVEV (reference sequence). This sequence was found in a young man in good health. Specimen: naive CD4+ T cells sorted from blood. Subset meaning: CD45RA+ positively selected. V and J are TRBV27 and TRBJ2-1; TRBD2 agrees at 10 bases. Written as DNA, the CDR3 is TGTGCCAGCAGCGACCGAGGGGCTAGCGGGAGCAATGAGCAGTTCTTC. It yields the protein CASSDRGASGSNEQFF.